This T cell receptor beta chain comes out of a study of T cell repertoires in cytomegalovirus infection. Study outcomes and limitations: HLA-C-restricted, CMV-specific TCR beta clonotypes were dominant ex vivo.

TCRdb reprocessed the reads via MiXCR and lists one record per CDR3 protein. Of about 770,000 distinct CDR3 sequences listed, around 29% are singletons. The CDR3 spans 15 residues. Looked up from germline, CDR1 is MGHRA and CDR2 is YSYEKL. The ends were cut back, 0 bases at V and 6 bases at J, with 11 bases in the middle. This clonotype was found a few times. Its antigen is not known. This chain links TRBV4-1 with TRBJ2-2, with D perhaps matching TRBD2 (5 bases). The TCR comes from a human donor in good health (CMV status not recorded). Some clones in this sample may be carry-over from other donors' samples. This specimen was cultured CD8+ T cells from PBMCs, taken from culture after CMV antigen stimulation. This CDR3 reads CASSQEGAPSGELFF. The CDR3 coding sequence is TGCGCCAGCAGCCAAGAGGGAGCCCCCTCCGGGGAGCTGTTTTTT.